Below, one TCR beta chain is given with its context. The sample comes from a study of blood T cell repertoires in COVID-19. Overall study context: The origin of the acute and convalescent COVID-19 samples was the United States, Italy and Spain. The cDNA or gDNA used as material had been derived from T cells, B-cell-depleted T cells, or PBMCs.

Trimming removed 6 bases from V and 7 bases from J, with 15 bases in between. Germline V lookup: CDR1 MNHEY, CDR2 SVGAGI. CDR3 length: 14 amino acids. Per the original data handling: For nucleated cells, counts were estimated from reference gene primer amplification. TCRdb keeps only in-frame clones here, not all; method: immunoSEQ multiplex PCR. V, J and clone size were drawn from that table, and D and trimming were deduced from the DNA. The repertoire has fewer than 110,000 clones, around 90% of them found once; the top ten carry just over 3%. This clonotype was obtained from a man aged 45-65 years in a cohort sampled during active COVID-19. The chain is built from TRBV6-5 and TRBJ2-2; a weak D match, TRBD1 (5 bases). Material for sequencing was peripheral blood. CDR3 residues: CASSLGAWGGELFF. In DNA, the CDR3 is TGTGCCAGCAGCCTTGGGGCTTGGGGCGGGGAGCTGTTTTTT.